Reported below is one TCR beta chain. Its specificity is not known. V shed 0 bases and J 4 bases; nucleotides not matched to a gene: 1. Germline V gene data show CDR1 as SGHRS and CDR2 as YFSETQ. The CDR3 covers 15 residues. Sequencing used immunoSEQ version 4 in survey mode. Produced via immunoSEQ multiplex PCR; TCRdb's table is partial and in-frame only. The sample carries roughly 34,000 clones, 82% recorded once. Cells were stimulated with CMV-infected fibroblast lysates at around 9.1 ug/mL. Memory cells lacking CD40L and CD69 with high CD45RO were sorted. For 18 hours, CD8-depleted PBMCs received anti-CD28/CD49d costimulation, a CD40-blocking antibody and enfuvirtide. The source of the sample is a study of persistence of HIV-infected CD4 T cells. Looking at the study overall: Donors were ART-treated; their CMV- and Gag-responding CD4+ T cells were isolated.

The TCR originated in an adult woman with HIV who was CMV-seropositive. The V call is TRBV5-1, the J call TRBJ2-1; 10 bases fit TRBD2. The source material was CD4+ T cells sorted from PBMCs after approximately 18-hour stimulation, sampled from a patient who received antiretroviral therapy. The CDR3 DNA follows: TGCGCCAGCAGCTTGGTAGCGGGGGGTTACAATGAGCAGTTCTTC. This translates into CASSLVAGGYNEQFF.